The rows below give T cell receptor beta chains drawn from one sample of a study of regulatory T cells in long-lasting Graves disease. TCRdb processed the multiplex PCR reads anew with MiXCR; each CDR3 protein has one entry. Counted here are 420,000 or so distinct CDR3 sequences, about 15% occurring once; the ten biggest clones make up approximately 22%. These data were also reused for a study on T cells in Graves' hyperthyroidism and ophthalmopathy.

The material sequenced was peripheral blood mononuclear cells (PBMCs), taken at new diagnosis, from a patient treated with antithyroid drugs. The source is a woman aged 18-30 years with Graves disease. Both conserved end residues are part of each CDR3. A D gene is named only where the DNA matches it firmly. Clone size, where shown, is once, few, many, or a class for clones that have expanded.

J: TRBJ2-2
D: TRBD2
V: TRBV10-3
size: many
DNA: TGTGCCATCAGTGAGTCAGGTGCGGGAGTGTCGCCCGGGGAGCTGTTTTTT
CDR3: CAISESGAGVSPGELFF

J: TRBJ2-2
D: TRBD2
V: TRBV5-4
size: many
DNA: TGTGCCAGCAGCAAGGGACTAGCGGGAAACACCGGGGAGCTGTTTTTT
CDR3: CASSKGLAGNTGELFF

J: TRBJ2-1
D: TRBD2
V: TRBV12-3/TRBV12-4
size: many
DNA: TGTGCCAGCAGCCGGACTAGCGAGTACAATGAGCAGTTCTTC
CDR3: CASSRTSEYNEQFF

J: TRBJ2-5
D: TRBD2
V: TRBV11-2
size: many
DNA: TGTGCCAGCAGCCTGGGGACTAGCGGGAGGGAAGAGACCCAGTACTTC
CDR3: CASSLGTSGREETQYF

J: TRBJ2-5
D: .
V: TRBV10-3
size: few
DNA: TGTGCCATCGGGGCAGGATCCCAAGAGACCCAGTACTTC
CDR3: CAIGAGSQETQYF

J: TRBJ2-3
D: TRBD1
V: TRBV30
size: many
DNA: TGTGCCTGGAGGAGACAGGGGCCGACAGATACGCAGTATTTT
CDR3: CAWRRQGPTDTQYF

J: TRBJ2-1
D: .
V: TRBV7-2
size: many
DNA: TGTGCCAGCAGCCCCCACAATGAGCAGTTCTTC
CDR3: CASSPHNEQFF

J: TRBJ2-7
D: TRBD2
V: TRBV7-2
size: many
DNA: TGTGCCAGCAGCTCTAGCGGGTACTCCTACGAGCAGTACTTC
CDR3: CASSSSGYSYEQYF

J: TRBJ2-1
D: TRBD2
V: TRBV4-1
size: .
DNA: TGCGCCAGCAGCCAAGGACTAGCGCAGAGCTCCTACAATGAGCAGTCCTTC
CDR3: CASSQGLAQSSYNEQSF

J: TRBJ2-5
D: TRBD2
V: TRBV28
size: .
DNA: TGTGCCAGCAGCCGAACTAGCGGGAGGGCCCGGAGCCAAGAGACCCAGTACTTC
CDR3: CASSRTSGRARSQETQYF

J: TRBJ2-7
D: TRBD2
V: TRBV28
size: few
DNA: TGTGCCAGCAGTTTCCCCCTGGTAGCGGGAGGTGGAGACGAGCAGTACTTC
CDR3: CASSFPLVAGGGDEQYF

J: TRBJ1-5
D: .
V: TRBV2
size: many
DNA: TGTGCCAGCAGTGAAGCCAAGGTAGGAGTCATCAATCAGCCCCAGCATTTT
CDR3: CASSEAKVGVINQPQHF

J: TRBJ2-3
D: TRBD1
V: TRBV24-1
size: few
DNA: TGTGCCACCAGTGATTTGCCGGACAGGGGGCGTACAGATACGCAGTATTTT
CDR3: CATSDLPDRGRTDTQYF

J: TRBJ1-1
D: TRBD1
V: TRBV30
size: many
DNA: TGTGCCTGGAGTGTCCAGGGGGGTGAAGCTTTCTTT
CDR3: CAWSVQGGEAFF

J: TRBJ1-5
D: .
V: TRBV12-3/TRBV12-4
size: once
DNA: TGTGCCAGCAGTTTACTTATCCGACAGAGCAATCAGCCCCAGCATTTT
CDR3: CASSLLIRQSNQPQHF

J: TRBJ2-6
D: .
V: TRBV28
size: many
DNA: TGTGCCAGCAGCCTGTTCCCCGGCGGGCAGGGGGGGACTGGGGCCAACGTCCTGACTTTC
CDR3: CASSLFPGGQGGTGANVLTF

J: TRBJ2-7
D: TRBD1
V: TRBV28
size: .
DNA: TGTGCCAGCACGGACAGGACCCGCTACGAGCAGTACTTC
CDR3: CASTDRTRYEQYF

J: TRBJ1-6
D: .
V: TRBV12-3/TRBV12-4
size: many
DNA: TGTGCCAGCAAGCCGGACGGATATTCACCCCTCCACTTT
CDR3: CASKPDGYSPLHF

J: TRBJ2-3
D: TRBD2
V: TRBV28
size: many
DNA: TGTGCCAGCACCCCGGGGGGGGCAGCGGGAAAATCTAGCACAGATACGCAGTATTTT
CDR3: CASTPGGAAGKSSTDTQYF

J: TRBJ1-1
D: .
V: TRBV3-1
size: many
DNA: TGTGCCAGCAGCCAAGTCGGGGGGCGCGGAGCTTTCTTT
CDR3: CASSQVGGRGAFF

J: TRBJ2-2
D: TRBD2
V: TRBV7-9
size: .
DNA: TGTGCCAGCAGCTTACTTGGACTAGCGGGAGGGCCCGGGGAGCTGTTTTTT
CDR3: CASSLLGLAGGPGELFF

J: TRBJ2-7
D: .
V: TRBV5-1
size: many
DNA: TGTGCCAGCAGCTTGGACAACTCCTACGAGCAGTACTTC
CDR3: CASSLDNSYEQYF

J: TRBJ2-7
D: .
V: TRBV12-3/TRBV12-4
size: .
DNA: TGTGCCAGCAGTCCAGGACAGTCTCTTGGGGAGCAGTACTTC
CDR3: CASSPGQSLGEQYF

J: TRBJ2-7
D: TRBD2
V: TRBV20-1
size: many
DNA: TGCAGTGCTAGAGTGGGGGAGGGGATCCACGAGCAGTACTTC
CDR3: CSARVGEGIHEQYF

J: TRBJ2-1
D: TRBD1
V: TRBV5-6
size: many
DNA: TGTGCCAGCCGGGACAGATACAATGAGCAGTTCTTC
CDR3: CASRDRYNEQFF

J: TRBJ1-1
D: .
V: TRBV3-1
size: many
DNA: TGTGCCAGCAGCCATCCTGGAGCAGGGGCTGAAGCTTTCTTT
CDR3: CASSHPGAGAEAFF

J: TRBJ2-1
D: .
V: TRBV7-3
size: .
DNA: TGTGCCAGCAGCTTAAACGGGGAAGAGGATGAGCAGTTCTTC
CDR3: CASSLNGEEDEQFF

J: TRBJ2-2
D: .
V: TRBV9
size: few
DNA: TGTGCCAGCAGCGTAGCTACTACGAACACCGGGGAGCTGTTTTTT
CDR3: CASSVATTNTGELFF

J: TRBJ2-1
D: .
V: TRBV12-3/TRBV12-4
size: many
DNA: TGTGCCAGCAGACCGGACTACGACAATGAGCAGTTCTTC
CDR3: CASRPDYDNEQFF

J: TRBJ1-5
D: .
V: TRBV7-8
size: .
DNA: TGTGCCAGCAGCTTAGTAAGGACACAGAGCAATCAGCCCCAGCATTTT
CDR3: CASSLVRTQSNQPQHF

J: TRBJ2-1
D: TRBD2
V: TRBV7-6
size: many
DNA: TGTGCCAGCAGCTTCTTAGCGGGAGGGCCGATTAATGAGCAGTTCTTC
CDR3: CASSFLAGGPINEQFF

J: TRBJ1-3
D: .
V: TRBV10-1
size: few
DNA: TGCGCCAGCAGTGAGACGGACTCTGGAAACACCATATATTTT
CDR3: CASSETDSGNTIYF

J: TRBJ2-1
D: TRBD2
V: TRBV2
size: many
DNA: TGTGCCAGCAGATCAAGCTCTACTAGGGGAGGGATCAATGAGCAGTTCTTC
CDR3: CASRSSSTRGGINEQFF

J: TRBJ1-1
D: TRBD1
V: TRBV12-3/TRBV12-4
size: .
DNA: TGTGCCAGCAGTACGACAGGGGCCACTGAAGCTTTCTTT
CDR3: CASSTTGATEAFF

J: TRBJ1-2
D: .
V: TRBV28
size: many
DNA: TGTGCCAGCAGTTTAGCCTCAAACCGCTATGGCTACACCTTC
CDR3: CASSLASNRYGYTF

J: TRBJ1-1
D: .
V: TRBV7-8
size: many
DNA: TGTGCCAGCAGCCCGACCGCAGGGTGGACTGAAGCTTTCTTT
CDR3: CASSPTAGWTEAFF

J: TRBJ2-1
D: .
V: TRBV2
size: many
DNA: TGTGCCAGCAGTGAAGTGGCGGGATACAATGAGCAGTTCTTC
CDR3: CASSEVAGYNEQFF

J: TRBJ1-5
D: .
V: TRBV5-1
size: many
DNA: TGCGCCAGCAGCTTTCTGCCGAGGGAGGGGAATCAGCCCCAGCATTTT
CDR3: CASSFLPREGNQPQHF

J: TRBJ1-1
D: .
V: TRBV20-1
size: many
DNA: TGCAGTGCTAGGGACCCGACAGAAATGAACACTGAAGCTTTCTTT
CDR3: CSARDPTEMNTEAFF

J: TRBJ2-2
D: TRBD2
V: TRBV5-1
size: few
DNA: TGCGCCAGCAGCGTGGGACTAGCGGGAATCGGGGAGCTGTTTTTT
CDR3: CASSVGLAGIGELFF

J: TRBJ1-5
D: TRBD1
V: TRBV20-1
size: .
DNA: TGCAGTGCTCTTGAATGGACAGGGGGCGATATGGACAATCAGCCCCAGCATTTT
CDR3: CSALEWTGGDMDNQPQHF

J: TRBJ1-2
D: .
V: TRBV27
size: few
DNA: TGTGCCAGCAGTCCGGGCAGGGCCTATACCTATGGCTACACCTTC
CDR3: CASSPGRAYTYGYTF

J: TRBJ2-7
D: TRBD1
V: TRBV27
size: .
DNA: TGTGCCAGCAGTTCTCGACAGGGCAAAAAGGGGCAGTACTTC
CDR3: CASSSRQGKKGQYF

J: TRBJ1-5
D: .
V: TRBV19
size: few
DNA: TGTGCCAGTCGCGTTCAAGACAGATGGAATCAGCCCCAGCATTTT
CDR3: CASRVQDRWNQPQHF

J: TRBJ2-5
D: TRBD2
V: TRBV20-1
size: .
DNA: TGCAGTGCTAGAGGGGCTAGCGGGGGATCCATTCAAGAGACCCAGTACTTC
CDR3: CSARGASGGSIQETQYF

J: TRBJ2-5
D: .
V: TRBV5-5
size: .
DNA: TGTGCCAGCAGCTTTCGGGGGGCCCTGGAAGAGACCCAGTACTTC
CDR3: CASSFRGALEETQYF

J: TRBJ2-1
D: TRBD2
V: TRBV7-9
size: .
DNA: TGTGCCAGCAGCCTCCTTAGCGGGAGCGACAATGAGCAGTTCTTC
CDR3: CASSLLSGSDNEQFF

J: TRBJ1-2
D: .
V: TRBV5-1
size: many
DNA: TGCGCCAGCAGCTTGGACGACTATGGCTACACCTTC
CDR3: CASSLDDYGYTF

J: TRBJ1-4
D: .
V: TRBV30
size: .
DNA: TGTGCCTGGAGTAGGGAGTACCCAACTAATGAAAAACTGTTTTTT
CDR3: CAWSREYPTNEKLFF

J: TRBJ2-5
D: .
V: TRBV12-3/TRBV12-4
size: many
DNA: TGTGCCAGCAGTTCGTCACGGCCGTCCTCAAGTGGGGGACTTCAAGAGACCCAGTACTTC
CDR3: CASSSSRPSSSGGLQETQYF

J: TRBJ2-7
D: .
V: TRBV7-9
size: many
DNA: TGTGCCAGCAGCTTGGAGGGGGCAAGATCCTACGAGCAGTACTTC
CDR3: CASSLEGARSYEQYF

J: TRBJ1-1
D: .
V: TRBV20-1
size: .
DNA: TGCAGTGCTAGAGGCAGGAGCGGCACTGAAGCTTTCTTT
CDR3: CSARGRSGTEAFF

J: TRBJ2-7
D: TRBD2
V: TRBV11-2
size: many
DNA: TGTGCCAGCAGCTTAGGAGGACTAGCGGGAGGCTACGAGCAGTACTTC
CDR3: CASSLGGLAGGYEQYF

J: TRBJ2-7
D: TRBD1
V: TRBV6-2/TRBV6-3
size: few
DNA: TGTGCCAGCAGTTACGGGACAGAGGTCTACGAGCAGTACTTC
CDR3: CASSYGTEVYEQYF

J: TRBJ2-3
D: .
V: TRBV6-2/TRBV6-3
size: few
DNA: TGTGCCAGCAGTTACTCAGGACACAGCACAGATACGCAGTATTTT
CDR3: CASSYSGHSTDTQYF

J: TRBJ1-1
D: .
V: TRBV5-1
size: many
DNA: TGCGCCAGCAGCTTCGCGGGGGACACTGAAGCTTTCTTT
CDR3: CASSFAGDTEAFF

J: TRBJ1-1
D: .
V: TRBV6-2/TRBV6-3
size: few
DNA: TGTGCCAGCAGTTACGGGTCCCTCGGGGAAGGAGCTTTCTTT
CDR3: CASSYGSLGEGAFF

J: TRBJ2-3
D: TRBD1
V: TRBV3-1
size: many
DNA: TGTGCCAGCAGCACTACAGGGGGTCGAGATACGCAGTATTTT
CDR3: CASSTTGGRDTQYF

J: TRBJ1-1
D: .
V: TRBV20-1
size: few
DNA: TGCAGTGCTAGAGATCCCTCCGTGTCGGGGGATGGGACTGAAGCTTTCTTT
CDR3: CSARDPSVSGDGTEAFF

J: TRBJ2-1
D: .
V: TRBV7-6
size: .
DNA: TGTGCCAGCAGCTTTTCGAGGGAGTACAATGAGCAGTTCTTC
CDR3: CASSFSREYNEQFF